The T cell receptor beta chain described here comes from a study of cytomegalovirus exposure and HLA in healthy donors. TCRdb's copy holds only in-frame clones and misses some; the assay was immunoSEQ multiplex PCR. In the table there are over 45,000 clones, about 92% of which are singletons. V was pared by 4 bases and J by 3 bases, with 3 bases of the junction left unmatched. Germline assignment: CDR1 SGHRS and CDR2 YFSETQ. The CDR3 is 15 amino acids. Regarding this clone: Its antigen is still unknown.

Study-wide results and caveats: Specificity for CMV antigens was confirmed in vitro for a few of the CMV-associated chains.

The donors were members of the roughly 120-subject validation cohort (separate from the approximately 670-subject first cohort). The chain has TRBV5-1 and TRBJ1-4; 10 bases agree with TRBD1. The clonotype originates from a man younger than 35 in good health and CMV-seronegative. Sequencing was performed on PBMCs. The DNA for the CDR3 is TGCGCCAGCAGCGGGACAGGGGAATCTAATGAAAAACTGTTTTTT. The encoded protein is CASSGTGESNEKLFF.